A selection of T cell receptor beta chains follows, all from one sample in a study of control samples from healthy donors and cancer patients. Sequencing used immunoSEQ multiplex PCR; TCRdb keeps in-frame clones, though not all of them. The table has about 140,000 clones, about 89% seen once. Sequenced input: blood. These receptors all stem from a man aged 25-45 years in good health. Both conserved end residues are part of each CDR3. A D gene is named only where the DNA matches it firmly. Size values are once, few and many counts, or a class for expanded clones, and some rows have none.

>-|TRBV24-1|-|TRBJ2-1
CATSDPQGPRTYNEQFF
TGTGCCACCAGTGACCCCCAGGGGCCCAGAACCTACAATGAGCAGTTCTTC
>TRBD2|TRBV3-1/TRBV3-2|-|TRBJ2-7
CASSQDQVGGPQYF
TGTGCCAGCAGCCAAGATCAGGTGGGAGGGCCCCAGTACTTC
>-|TRBV29-1|-|TRBJ1-3
CSVAPFSGNTIYF
TGCAGCGTTGCCCCATTCTCTGGAAACACCATATATTTT
>-|TRBV3-1/TRBV3-2|-|TRBJ2-7
CASSPETADEQYF
TGTGCCAGCAGCCCGGAAACGGCAGACGAGCAGTACTTC
>-|TRBV3-1/TRBV3-2|-|TRBJ1-2
CASSLPPGSYTF
TGTGCCAGCAGCCTCCCACCGGGAAGCTACACCTTC
>-|TRBV12-5|-|TRBJ1-1
CASASGGAEAFF
TGTGCTAGTGCTTCCGGCGGGGCTGAAGCTTTCTTT
>TRBD1|TRBV24-1|-|TRBJ2-3
CATSDPSPGTGNTIHSTDTQYF
TGTGCCACCAGTGATCCCTCCCCCGGGACAGGGAACACAATTCACTCCACAGATACGCAGTATTTT
>TRBD1|TRBV24-1|-|TRBJ1-3
CATSDYRGHTIYF
TGTGCCACCAGTGATTACAGGGGACACACCATATATTTT
>-|TRBV30|few|TRBJ2-7
CAWSRPGYEQYF
TGTGCCTGGAGTCGGCCGGGATACGAGCAGTACTTC
>-|TRBV6-2/TRBV6-3|few|TRBJ2-6
CASSFRGSGANVLTF
TGTGCCAGCAGTTTCAGGGGTTCCGGGGCCAACGTCCTGACTTTC
>-|TRBV5-5|-|TRBJ1-1
CASSLVAGIMNTEAFF
TGTGCCAGCAGCTTGGTCGCAGGGATTATGAACACTGAAGCTTTCTTT
>TRBD2|TRBV13|-|TRBJ2-2
CASSLGGRDTGELFF
TGTGCCAGCAGCTTAGGAGGGAGGGACACCGGGGAGCTGTTTTTT
>-|TRBV11-3|once|TRBJ2-3
CASSLDQLTPLGLADTQYF
TGTGCCAGCAGCTTAGATCAACTAACCCCCCTGGGTTTGGCAGATACGCAGTATTTT
>-|TRBV3-1/TRBV3-2|-|TRBJ1-3
CASSQADAITIYF
TGTGCCAGCAGCCAAGCGGACGCTATCACCATATATTTT
>-|TRBV9|-|TRBJ2-5
CASSVEALGRTQYF
TGTGCCAGCAGCGTAGAGGCCCTGGGGCGGACCCAGTACTTC
>TRBD1|TRBV30|once|TRBJ2-2
CAWSPLSGTGPTGELFF
TGTGCCTGGAGTCCCTTATCCGGGACAGGGCCCACCGGGGAGCTGTTTTTT
>-|TRBV5-6|once|TRBJ1-6
CASSWGGSPLHF
TGTGCCAGCAGCTGGGGGGGTTCACCCCTCCACTTT
>-|TRBV14|-|TRBJ2-5
CASSQRETQYF
TGTGCCAGCAGCCAAAGGGAGACCCAGTACTTC
>TRBD1|TRBV5-6|-|TRBJ1-6
CASSLGTGVLSPLHF
TGTGCCAGCAGCTTAGGGACAGGGGTTCTTTCACCCCTCCACTTT
>-|TRBV10-3|-|TRBJ2-7
CAISERGGAYEQYF
TGTGCCATCAGTGAGAGGGGGGGGGCCTACGAGCAGTACTTC
>-|TRBV27|-|TRBJ2-3
CASSLSPWGTTDTQYF
TGTGCCAGCAGTTTATCGCCGTGGGGGACCACAGATACGCAGTATTTT
>TRBD2|TRBV9|-|TRBJ2-7
CASSVAGGRSHEQYF
TGTGCCAGCAGCGTAGCAGGCGGGAGGTCCCACGAGCAGTACTTC
>-|TRBV19|-|TRBJ2-2
CASSIGWELFF
TGTGCCAGTAGTATTGGCTGGGAGCTGTTTTTT
>TRBD2|TRBV29-1|-|TRBJ2-7
CSAEKREGPYEQYF
TGCAGCGCGGAGAAGCGGGAGGGCCCCTACGAGCAGTACTTC
>-|TRBV6-5|-|TRBJ1-2
CASSSLEGSDYGYTF
TGTGCCAGCAGTTCCCTCGAAGGATCCGACTATGGCTACACCTTC
>-|TRBV14|-|TRBJ2-7
CASSRSWGYEQYF
TGTGCCAGCAGCCGGTCGTGGGGCTACGAGCAGTACTTC
>-|TRBV18|-|TRBJ1-3
CASSLRGSGNTIYF
TGTGCCAGCTCACTCAGGGGCTCTGGAAACACCATATATTTT
>-|TRBV3-1/TRBV3-2|-|TRBJ2-7
CASSQDGLSYEQYF
TGTGCCAGCAGCCAAGATGGCCTGTCCTACGAGCAGTACTTC
>-|TRBV13|-|TRBJ1-1
CASSLGQPGAFF
TGTGCCAGCAGCTTAGGACAGCCAGGAGCTTTCTTT
>TRBD2|TRBV5-1|-|TRBJ2-3
CASSLGTSGGTDTQYF
TGCGCCAGCAGCTTGGGGACTAGCGGTGGCACAGATACGCAGTATTTT
>-|TRBV4-3|few|TRBJ1-2
CASSQTGDGGGYTF
TGCGCCAGCAGCCAAACGGGAGACGGGGGCGGCTACACCTTC
>-|TRBV4-3|-|TRBJ1-6
CASSQVPTTGINSPLHF
TGCGCCAGCAGCCAAGTTCCAACGACAGGCATAAATTCACCCCTCCACTTT
>TRBD1|TRBV3-1/TRBV3-2|-|TRBJ2-5
CASSRQGPIETQYF
TGTGCCAGCAGCCGACAGGGGCCCATTGAGACCCAGTACTTC
>-|TRBV30|-|TRBJ1-1
CACAGSGRTEAFF
TGTGCCTGCGCAGGGTCGGGTAGAACTGAAGCTTTCTTT
>TRBD1|TRBV7-2|-|TRBJ2-4
CASTDLGDSYIQYF
TGTGCCAGCACCGACCTCGGGGACAGCTACATTCAGTACTTC
>TRBD1|TRBV5-1|once|TRBJ1-1
CASSWGQGTEAFF
TGCGCCAGCAGCTGGGGACAGGGCACTGAAGCTTTCTTT
>-|TRBV4-3|-|TRBJ2-7
CASSQVAESSYEQYF
TGCGCCAGCAGCCAAGTGGCCGAAAGCTCCTACGAGCAGTACTTC
>-|TRBV20-1|-|TRBJ2-2
CSAGGPFQLFF
TGCAGTGCTGGAGGCCCTTTCCAGCTGTTTTTT
>TRBD2|TRBV7-6|few|TRBJ2-7
CASSLDASGSYEQYF
TGTGCCAGCAGCTTAGATGCTAGCGGATCCTACGAGCAGTACTTC
>-|TRBV5-6|-|TRBJ1-1
CASSLGLHEAFF
TGTGCCAGCAGCTTGGGGCTGCATGAAGCTTTCTTT
>-|TRBV4-3|-|TRBJ1-5
CASSQDWGGYQPQHF
TGCGCCAGCAGCCAAGATTGGGGGGGGTACCAGCCCCAGCATTTT
>-|TRBV6-5|-|TRBJ1-6
CASSYSGSRTYSPLHF
TGTGCCAGCAGTTACTCAGGATCGAGAACTTATTCACCCCTCCACTTT
>TRBD2|TRBV5-4|once|TRBJ2-1
CASSFFGLDPYNEQFF
TGTGCCAGCAGCTTCTTCGGACTAGATCCCTACAATGAGCAGTTCTTC
>-|TRBV9|-|TRBJ1-5
CARPGGRSQPQHF
TGTGCCAGGCCGGGGGGCCGAAGTCAGCCCCAGCATTTT
>-|TRBV14|once|TRBJ2-6
CASSRRGSGANVLTF
TGTGCCAGCAGCAGACGGGGCTCTGGGGCCAACGTCCTGACTTTC
>-|TRBV27|-|TRBJ2-2
CASSPTRDLRGNTGELFF
TGTGCCAGCAGCCCTACCAGGGACCTAAGGGGTAACACCGGGGAGCTGTTTTTT
>-|TRBV5-4|-|TRBJ2-5
CASSLVPVETQYF
TGTGCCAGCAGCTTGGTGCCGGTCGAGACCCAGTACTTC
>-|TRBV6-5|-|TRBJ1-5
CASSYSTVNQPQHF
TGTGCCAGCAGTTACTCGACGGTAAATCAGCCCCAGCATTTT
>-|TRBV10-3|-|TRBJ2-7
CAISDIGYEQYF
TGTGCCATCAGTGATATCGGCTACGAGCAGTACTTC